The sequence of this T cell receptor (beta chain) was determined in a study of CD8+ T cells in alopecia areata. General observations from the study: Lesional scalp displayed greater clonality than normal scalp, most notably in alopecia totalis/universalis. Sequencing of scalp tissue also captures the resident alphabeta T cells of normal skin.

The CDR3 has 16 amino acids. Trimming cost V 5 bases and J 7 bases; bases outside gene matches: 12. Germline V CDR1 and CDR2: MDHEN, SYDVKM. Investigators isolated RNA and reverse transcribed it into cDNA to act as the sequencing template. The method was immunoSEQ multiplex PCR; TCRdb's version includes in-frame clones alone and lacks a portion of them. The sample has about 64,000 clones, roughly 40% seen once; the top ten hold about 53%. Those with alopecia areata gave lesional scalp punch biopsies and peripheral blood. Separation by sorting yielded CD4+ and CD8+ T cells from PBMCs. This clone was seen just once. As yet, its antigen is unknown.

The sequenced sample consisted of NKG2D-low CD8+ T cells sorted from blood. The receptor's source is a human donor with alopecia areata. This chain connects TRBV28 to TRBJ2-7, with 12 nucleotides matching TRBD1. CDR3 nucleotide sequence: TGTGCCAGCAGTCCTCGCGTCCGGGACAGGGGGCTTGAGCAGTACTTC. It is translated as CASSPRVRDRGLEQYF.